This T cell receptor (beta chain) was obtained from a study of blood T cell repertoires in COVID-19. CDR1 is SGHAT, CDR2 FQNNGV, per germline. Germline trimming cut 5 bases from V and 4 bases from J; bases unmatched to any gene: 9. This CDR3 comprises 16 residues. TCRdb keeps only in-frame clones here, not all; method: immunoSEQ multiplex PCR. The sample comprises roughly 80,000 clones, 70% to 90% of which are singletons, and approximately 17% rests with the top ten. This clone was seen a single time. The chain employs TRBV11-2 and TRBJ2-3; 10 bases align to TRBD2. The receptor was isolated from an elderly man in a cohort sampled during active COVID-19. Sequencing was done on a sample of peripheral blood. The CDR3 loop is CASSLQAGGRSDTQYF. The CDR3 coding sequence is TGTGCCAGCAGCCTTCAAGCGGGGGGGCGTTCAGATACGCAGTATTTT.